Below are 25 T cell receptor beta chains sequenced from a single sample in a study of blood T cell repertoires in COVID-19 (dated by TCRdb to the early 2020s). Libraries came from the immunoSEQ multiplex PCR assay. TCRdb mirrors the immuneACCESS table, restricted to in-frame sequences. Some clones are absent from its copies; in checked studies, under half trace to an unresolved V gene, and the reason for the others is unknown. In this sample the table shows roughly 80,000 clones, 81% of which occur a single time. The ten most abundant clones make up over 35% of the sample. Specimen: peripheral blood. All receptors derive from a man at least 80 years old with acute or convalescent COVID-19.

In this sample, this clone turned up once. The CDR3 reads CASSLARYNQPQHF. In nucleotides, the CDR3 is TGTGCCAGCAGCTTGGCCCGGTACAATCAGCCCCAGCATTTT. The V and J genes are TRBV5-5 and TRBJ1-5; D is uncertain. The CDR3 is 14 amino acids. The V end was cut by 0 bases, the J end by 3 bases, with 7 bases between. CDR1 is SGHKS, CDR2 YYEKEE, per germline (reference sequence). Together with reference TRBV5-5 and TRBJ1-5, the CDR3 gives the full variable domain: DAGVTQSPTHLIKTRGQQVTLRCSPISGHKSVSWYQQVLGQGPQFIFQYYEKEERGRGNFPDRFSARQFPNYSSELNVNALLLGDSALYLCASSLARYNQPQHFGDGTRLSIL.

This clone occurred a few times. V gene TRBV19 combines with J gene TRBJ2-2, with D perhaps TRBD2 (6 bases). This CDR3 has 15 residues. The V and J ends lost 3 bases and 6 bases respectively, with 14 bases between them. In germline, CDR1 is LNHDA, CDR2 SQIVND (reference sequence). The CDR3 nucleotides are TGTGCCAGTAGTATCCGGTCAGGGAGGTCCGGGGAGCTGTTTTTT. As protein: CASSIRSGRSGELFF.

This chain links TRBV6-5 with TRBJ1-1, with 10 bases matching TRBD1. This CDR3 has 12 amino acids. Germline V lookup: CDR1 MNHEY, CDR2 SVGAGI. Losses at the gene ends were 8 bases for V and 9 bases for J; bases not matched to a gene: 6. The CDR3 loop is CASWGQGIQAFF. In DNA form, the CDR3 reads TGTGCCAGCTGGGGACAGGGGATTCAAGCTTTCTTT.

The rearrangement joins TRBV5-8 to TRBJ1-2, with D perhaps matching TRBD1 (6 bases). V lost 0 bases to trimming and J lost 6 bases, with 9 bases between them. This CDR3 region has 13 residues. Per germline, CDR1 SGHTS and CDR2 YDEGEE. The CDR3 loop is CASSLVQGDGYTF. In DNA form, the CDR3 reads TGTGCCAGCAGCTTGGTACAGGGAGATGGCTACACCTTC.

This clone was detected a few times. This chain's CDR3 is CASSLTVDTQYF. The CDR3, as DNA: TGTGCCAGCAGTTTGACAGTAGATACGCAGTATTTT. The chain couples TRBV12-3 or TRBV12-4 to TRBJ2-3; TRBD1 is a possible D gene (5 bases). This CDR3 is 12 amino acids long. V was shortened by 3 bases and J by 5 bases, with 6 bases between the two germline ends.

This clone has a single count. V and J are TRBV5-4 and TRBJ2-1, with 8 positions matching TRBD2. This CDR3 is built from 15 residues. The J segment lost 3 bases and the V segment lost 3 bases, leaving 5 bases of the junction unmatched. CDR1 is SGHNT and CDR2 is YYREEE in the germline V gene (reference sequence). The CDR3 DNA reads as TGTGCCAGCAGCTCCGAGGCGGGAGGCTACAATGAGCAGTTCTTC. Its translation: CASSSEAGGYNEQFF.

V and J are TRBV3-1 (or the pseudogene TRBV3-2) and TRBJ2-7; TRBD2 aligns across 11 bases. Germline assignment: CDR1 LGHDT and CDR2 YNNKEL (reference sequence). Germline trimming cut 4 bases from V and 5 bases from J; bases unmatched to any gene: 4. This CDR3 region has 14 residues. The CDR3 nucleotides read TGTGCCAGCAGCCGATCACTAGCGGGAGACGAGCAGTACTTC. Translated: CASSRSLAGDEQYF.

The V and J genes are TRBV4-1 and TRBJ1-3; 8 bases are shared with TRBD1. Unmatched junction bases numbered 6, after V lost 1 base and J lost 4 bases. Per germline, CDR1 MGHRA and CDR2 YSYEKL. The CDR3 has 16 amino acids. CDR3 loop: CASSQGGTGRGNTIYF. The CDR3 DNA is TGCGCCAGCAGCCAAGGGGGGACAGGTCGGGGAAACACCATATATTTT.

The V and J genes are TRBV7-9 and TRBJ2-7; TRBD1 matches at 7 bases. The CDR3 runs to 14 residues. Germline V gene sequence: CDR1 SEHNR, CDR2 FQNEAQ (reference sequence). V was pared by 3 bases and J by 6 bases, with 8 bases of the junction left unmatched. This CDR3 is CASSLGDRAGEQYF. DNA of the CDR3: TGTGCCAGCAGCTTGGGCGACAGGGCAGGCGAGCAGTACTTC.

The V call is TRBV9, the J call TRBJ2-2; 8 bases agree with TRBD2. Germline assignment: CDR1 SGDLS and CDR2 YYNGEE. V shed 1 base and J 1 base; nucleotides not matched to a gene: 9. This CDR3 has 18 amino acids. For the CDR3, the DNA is TGTGCCAGCAGCGTATCGGTGGGTCTAGCGGGGAACACCGGGGAGCTGTTTTTT. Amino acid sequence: CASSVSVGLAGNTGELFF. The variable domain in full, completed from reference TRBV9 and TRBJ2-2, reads DSGVTQTPKHLITATGQRVTLRCSPRSGDLSVYWYQQSLDQGLQFLIQYYNGEERAKGNILERFSAQQFPDLHSELNLSSLELGDSALYFCASSVSVGLAGNTGELFFGEGSRLTVL.

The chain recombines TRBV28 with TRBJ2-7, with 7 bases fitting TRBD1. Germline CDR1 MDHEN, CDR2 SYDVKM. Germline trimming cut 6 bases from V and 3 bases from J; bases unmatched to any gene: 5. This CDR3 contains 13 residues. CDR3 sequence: CASRRGLLYEQYF. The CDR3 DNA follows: TGTGCCAGCAGGAGGGGGCTCCTCTACGAGCAGTACTTC.

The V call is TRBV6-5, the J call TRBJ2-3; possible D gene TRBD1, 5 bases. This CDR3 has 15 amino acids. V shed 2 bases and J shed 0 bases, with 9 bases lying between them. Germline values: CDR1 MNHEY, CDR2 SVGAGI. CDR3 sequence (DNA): TGTGCCAGCAGTTACGGGGCTGTAAGCACAGATACGCAGTATTTT. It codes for CASSYGAVSTDTQYF.

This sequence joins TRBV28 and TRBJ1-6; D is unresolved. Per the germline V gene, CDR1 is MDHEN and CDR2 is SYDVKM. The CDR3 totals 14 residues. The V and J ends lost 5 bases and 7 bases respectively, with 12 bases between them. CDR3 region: CASSPPLRNSPLHF. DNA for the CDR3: TGTGCCAGCAGTCCACCGCTACGAAATTCACCCCTCCACTTT.

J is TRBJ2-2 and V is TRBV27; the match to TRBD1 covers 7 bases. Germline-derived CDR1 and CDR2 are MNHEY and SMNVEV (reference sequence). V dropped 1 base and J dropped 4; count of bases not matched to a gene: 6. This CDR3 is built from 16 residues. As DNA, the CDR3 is TGTGCCAGCAGTTTATTAGGGGGCAGGGGCACCGGGGAGCTGTTTTTT. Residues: CASSLLGGRGTGELFF.

The CDR3 loop reads CASSVQGSDTQYF. The CDR3, as DNA: TGTGCCAGCAGCGTTCAGGGTTCGGATACGCAGTATTTT. The chain carries TRBV14 and TRBJ2-3, with TRBD1 as a possible D gene (5 bases). This CDR3 region has 13 residues. Trimming took off 5 bases at V and 6 bases at J, with 12 bases between the two ends. From germline, CDR1 is SGHDN and CDR2 FVKESK.

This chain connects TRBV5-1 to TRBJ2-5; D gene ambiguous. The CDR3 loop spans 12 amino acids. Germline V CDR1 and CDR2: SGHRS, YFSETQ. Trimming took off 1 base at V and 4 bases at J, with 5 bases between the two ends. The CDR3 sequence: CASSLPSETQYF. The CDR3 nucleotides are TGCGCCAGCAGCTTGCCTTCAGAGACCCAGTACTTC.

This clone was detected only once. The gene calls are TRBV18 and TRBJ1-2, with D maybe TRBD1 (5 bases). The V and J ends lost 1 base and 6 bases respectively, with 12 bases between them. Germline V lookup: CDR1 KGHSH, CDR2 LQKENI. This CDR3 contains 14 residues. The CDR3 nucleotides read TGTGCCAGCTCACCACTAGACAGCTCCAATGGCTACACCTTC. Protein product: CASSPLDSSNGYTF.

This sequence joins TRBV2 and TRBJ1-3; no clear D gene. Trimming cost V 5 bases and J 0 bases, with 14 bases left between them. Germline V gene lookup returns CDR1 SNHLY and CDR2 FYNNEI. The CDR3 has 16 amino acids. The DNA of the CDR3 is TGTGCCAGCAGTCCCCATCAAGGGAGCTCTGGAAACACCATATATTTT. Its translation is CASSPHQGSSGNTIYF.

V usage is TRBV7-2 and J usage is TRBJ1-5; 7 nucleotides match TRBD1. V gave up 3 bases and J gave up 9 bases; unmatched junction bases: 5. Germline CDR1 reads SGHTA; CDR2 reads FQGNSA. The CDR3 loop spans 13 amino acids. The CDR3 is CASSFEGARPQHF. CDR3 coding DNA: TGTGCCAGCAGCTTTGAGGGGGCGCGGCCCCAGCATTTT.

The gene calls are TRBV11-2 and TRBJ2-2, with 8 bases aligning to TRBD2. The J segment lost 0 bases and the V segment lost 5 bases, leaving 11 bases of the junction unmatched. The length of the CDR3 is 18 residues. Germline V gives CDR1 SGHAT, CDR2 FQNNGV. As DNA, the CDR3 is TGTGCCAGCAGCCCGAAAGGAGTACTAGCGGCGAACACCGGGGAGCTGTTTTTT. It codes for CASSPKGVLAANTGELFF.

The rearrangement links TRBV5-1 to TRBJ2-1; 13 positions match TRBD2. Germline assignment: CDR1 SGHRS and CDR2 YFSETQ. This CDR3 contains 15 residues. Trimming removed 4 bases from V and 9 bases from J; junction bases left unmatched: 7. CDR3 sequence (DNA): TGCGCCAGCAGCCGGACTAGCGGGAGTAACGGTGAGCAGTTCTTC. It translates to CASSRTSGSNGEQFF.

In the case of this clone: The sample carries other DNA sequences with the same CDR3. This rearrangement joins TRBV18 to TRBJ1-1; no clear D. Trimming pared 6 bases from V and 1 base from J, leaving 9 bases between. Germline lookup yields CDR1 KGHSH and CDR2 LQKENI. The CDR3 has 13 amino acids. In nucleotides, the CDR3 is TGTGCCAGCTCCCGTACAGAGAACACTGAAGCTTTCTTT. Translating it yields CASSRTENTEAFF. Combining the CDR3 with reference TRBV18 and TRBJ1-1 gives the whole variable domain NAGVMQNPRHLVRRRGQEARLRCSPMKGHSHVYWYRQLPEEGLKFMVYLQKENIIDESGMPKERFSAEFPKEGPSILRIQQVVRGDSAAYFCASSRTENTEAFFGQGTRLTVV.

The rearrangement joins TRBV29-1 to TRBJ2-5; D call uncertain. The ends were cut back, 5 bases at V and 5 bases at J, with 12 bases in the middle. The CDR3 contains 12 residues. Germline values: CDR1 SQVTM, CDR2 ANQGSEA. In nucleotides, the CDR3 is TGCAGCGTTTTAAGGTTCGGGGAGACCCAGTACTTC. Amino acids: CSVLRFGETQYF.

The CDR3 DNA is TGTGCCAGCAAATACTCTGGGACAGTTAATGAAAAACTGTTTTTT. It is translated as CASKYSGTVNEKLFF. The gene calls are TRBV2 and TRBJ1-4; TRBD1 agrees at 7 bases. This CDR3 comprises 15 residues. CDR1 and CDR2 (germline): SNHLY, FYNNEI. Trimming cost V 7 bases and J 4 bases; bases outside gene matches: 9.

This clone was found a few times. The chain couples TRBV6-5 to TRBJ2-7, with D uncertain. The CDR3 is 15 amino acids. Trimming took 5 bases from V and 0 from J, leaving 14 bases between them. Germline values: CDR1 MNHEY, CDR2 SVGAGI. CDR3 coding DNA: TGTGCCAGCAGTCTAACTACGATTAGCTCCTACGAGCAGTACTTC. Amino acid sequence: CASSLTTISSYEQYF.